The clone carrying this T cell receptor beta chain has only a few counts. These data are taken from a study of regulatory dendritic cells for organ transplantation. Looked up from germline, CDR1 is MDHEN and CDR2 is SYDVKM. The CDR3 is made up of 13 amino acids. V was trimmed by 6 bases and J by 6 bases, leaving 14 bases between them. Data came from immunoSEQ multiplex PCR; TCRdb stores just in-frame clones and leaves some out. The sample carries around 30,000 clones, 75% to 80% recorded once. The chain carries TRBV28 and TRBJ1-1; maybe TRBD1 (5 bases). This receptor was obtained from a human donor in good health. Sequenced material: memory CD4+ T cells from blood. Subset given: CD45RO+ memory T cells. CDR3 protein: CASRKRGGAEAFF. In DNA, the CDR3 is TGTGCCAGCAGGAAGAGGGGAGGCGCTGAAGCTTTCTTT.